This is a list of T cell receptor beta chains from one sample in a study of blood T cell repertoires in COVID-19. TCRdb's table, derived via immunoSEQ multiplex PCR, lists solely in-frame clones and lacks some. This sample carries 300,000 or so clones, approximately 87% of them seen once, and the ten largest clones take less than 3.5%. The sample consisted of peripheral blood. These TCRs come from a woman aged 25 to 39 with COVID-19, enrolled during active disease. Both conserved end residues are part of each CDR3. A D gene is named only where the DNA matches it firmly. For some rows the clone size is stated as once, few or many, or as a class when expanded; others skip it.

CDR3nt | CDR3aa | j_gene | d_gene | v_gene | abundance
TGTGCCAGCAGTTCCTACAGAGATCAGCCCCAGCATTTT | CASSSYRDQPQHF | TRBJ1-5 | NA | TRBV6-5 | NA
TGCAGCGTTGATGAGCGGGGAGCTAGCACAGATACGCAGTATTTT | CSVDERGASTDTQYF | TRBJ2-3 | TRBD2 | TRBV29-1 | few
TGTGCCAGCAGCCAAGCAGGGAGGAGTCAGCCCCAGCATTTT | CASSQAGRSQPQHF | TRBJ1-5 | NA | TRBV3-1/TRBV3-2 | once
TGTGCCATCAGTATGACAGGGGGCGGGAATGAGCAGTTCTTC | CAISMTGGGNEQFF | TRBJ2-1 | TRBD1 | TRBV10-3 | NA
TGTGCCAGCAGGACGGGGACAGGGTGGAATGAGCAGTTCTTC | CASRTGTGWNEQFF | TRBJ2-1 | TRBD1 | TRBV27 | NA
TGTGCCAGCAGCGTAACAGGGGGCGGAGGTGGCTACACCTTC | CASSVTGGGGGYTF | TRBJ1-2 | TRBD1 | TRBV9 | NA
TGTGCCAGCAGCTCCTTAAGCGGACAGGGGCCGGGCACTGAAGCTTTCTTT | CASSSLSGQGPGTEAFF | TRBJ1-1 | TRBD1 | TRBV7-9 | NA
TGTGCCAGCAGCCCGGACAGCAGCTATGGCTACACCTTC | CASSPDSSYGYTF | TRBJ1-2 | NA | TRBV5-6 | once
TGTGCCAGCAGCCCCCGCACATTCACTGAAGCTTTCTTT | CASSPRTFTEAFF | TRBJ1-1 | NA | TRBV9 | once
TGCGCCAGCATCGGACAGGCGAACACTGAAGCTTTCTTT | CASIGQANTEAFF | TRBJ1-1 | TRBD1 | TRBV10-2 | NA
TGCGCCAGCAGCCAAGATCGTTTACAGCCCCAGCATTTT | CASSQDRLQPQHF | TRBJ1-5 | NA | TRBV4-1 | NA
TGTGCCACTGAACAGGGCCCCTCTGGAAACACCATATATTTT | CATEQGPSGNTIYF | TRBJ1-3 | NA | TRBV28 | NA
TGCAGCGTTCCTAGGGAGGGCAACACTGAAGCTTTCTTT | CSVPREGNTEAFF | TRBJ1-1 | NA | TRBV29-1 | NA
TGCAGCGCCGAAACCGGGACAAGTGGGGGCCCAGATACGCAGTATTTT | CSAETGTSGGPDTQYF | TRBJ2-3 | NA | TRBV29-1 | NA
TGTGCCACCAGCAGAGATCGAGGGCTCGGTAATGAAAAACTGTTTTTT | CATSRDRGLGNEKLFF | TRBJ1-4 | NA | TRBV15 | NA
TGTGCCAGCTCACCGGGCCAGCCGAACACTGAAGCTTTCTTT | CASSPGQPNTEAFF | TRBJ1-1 | NA | TRBV18 | NA
TGTGCCAGCAGTTACGCCGCAGGAACTCTCTACGAGCAGTACTTC | CASSYAAGTLYEQYF | TRBJ2-7 | NA | TRBV6-5 | NA
TGTGCCAGCAGTTTCAATGGCAATCAGCCCCAGCATTTT | CASSFNGNQPQHF | TRBJ1-5 | NA | TRBV12-3/TRBV12-4 | few
TGTGCCAGCAGCTTGAACTGGCGGGGGCATGCTGAAGCTTTCTTT | CASSLNWRGHAEAFF | TRBJ1-1 | NA | TRBV5-6 | NA
TGTGCCAGCAGTCCAAGACCGTCTCAGAGGGACACTGAAGCTTTCTTT | CASSPRPSQRDTEAFF | TRBJ1-1 | NA | TRBV27 | NA